Only one count was recorded for the clone carrying this T cell receptor (beta chain). Antigen unknown. The length of the CDR3 is 16 residues. CDR1 SGHRS and CDR2 YFSETQ come from the germline V gene. The junction had 9 bases not matched to a gene; V was cut back by 0 bases and J by 3 bases. This sample stems from a study of shared clonotypes between healthy human individuals. About the research overall: Each donor's CD8 memory used one plate, CD8 naive two, each CD4 subset three. Findings and caveats of the study: Sharing across four donors was highest in naive CD4 (roughly 5%) and lowest in memory CD8 (roughly 0.4%).

Sorted-subset replicate PCRs used roughly 210 ng of genomic DNA. This amount corresponded to approximately 30,000 T cell genomes. Assay used: immunoSEQ multiplex PCR; TCRdb lists only in-frame clones, some missing. The sample holds about 2 million clones, over 85% seen once. This TCR derives from a man aged 18 to 30 in good health. The rearrangement uses TRBV5-1 and TRBJ2-7; the match to TRBD1 covers 7 bases. Source material: naive CD4+ T cells sorted from blood. The subset: CD45RA+ positively selected. For the CDR3, the DNA is TGCGCCAGCAGCTTGGCAGGACAGGTGTTGGACTACGAGCAGTACTTC. Protein: CASSLAGQVLDYEQYF.